This T cell receptor (beta chain) was documented in a study of human T cells and chemical hapten exposure. About the research overall: Sensitizing treatment utilized 2% DPC over a 2 cm by 2 cm portion of upper inner arm skin.

The time point was: patch test 2, 6 weeks after DPC sensitization. Treatment meaning: therapeutic diphenylcyclopropenone sensitization with weekly scalp DPC. In germline, CDR1 is MGHDK, CDR2 SYGVNS. The CDR3 is made up of 11 amino acids. V was cut by 5 bases and J by 11 bases, with 9 bases left in between. Study results and caveats: TCRs at high frequency, those above 1 in 1000, did not change with DPC sensitization.

At least ten counts were recorded for this clonotype. Its specificity is not known. Each CDR3 protein is one row after TCRdb ran MiXCR on the RACE reads. The sample holds 96,000 or so distinct CDR3 sequences, 9.3% seen once. The rearrangement links TRBV25-1 to TRBJ1-4; the D gene is possibly TRBD1 (5 bases). The source is a woman aged 40 to 50 with alopecia areata. Some clones in this sample may be carry-over from other donors' samples. This sample comprised whole blood, obtained in connection with sensitization to the hapten diphenylcyclopropenone (DPC). The CDR3 region is CASSTGRKLFF. In DNA, the CDR3 is TGTGCCAGCAGTACAGGAAGGAAACTGTTTTTT.